The 22 T cell receptor beta chains below all came from one sample that was sequenced in a study of blood T cell repertoires in COVID-19 (dated by TCRdb to about 2020). To prepare the library, the immunoSEQ multiplex PCR assay was applied. TCRdb obtained this table from immuneACCESS and retained in-frame rearrangements with V and J assigned. These tables miss some clones; where compared with another copy, unresolved V genes account for less than half of the shortfall, and the remainder is unexplained. This sample is represented by about 200,000 clones; 84% of them were singletons. Of the sample, about 13% is held by the ten largest clones. The sample taken for sequencing was peripheral blood. These receptors were collected from a human donor in a cohort sampled during active COVID-19.

The chain joins TRBV5-6 to TRBJ2-7, with D possibly being TRBD2 (6 bases). Between the trimmed V and J ends, which lost 3 bases and 0 bases, there was a span of 19 bases. Germline V CDR1 and CDR2: SGHDT, YYEEEE. The CDR3 is made up of 17 amino acids. In nucleotides, the CDR3 is TGTGCCAGCAGCTCCCCCCTGGGCGGGACCCGCTCCTACGAGCAGTACTTC. Its translation: CASSSPLGGTRSYEQYF.

This sequence joins TRBV6-6 and TRBJ2-6; 8 bases are shared with TRBD1. Germline assignment: CDR1 MNHNY and CDR2 SVGAGI (reference sequence). There are 17 residues in the CDR3. Trimming took 7 bases from V and 0 from J; bases not matched to a gene: 8. The CDR3, as DNA: TGTGCCAGCACTCGTACAGGGGGGAGCTCTGGGGCCAACGTCCTGACTTTC. Residues: CASTRTGGSSGANVLTF.

The chain uses TRBV4-1 and TRBJ1-1, with 7 bases fitting TRBD1. V was clipped by 0 bases and J by 3 bases; unmatched bases: 10. The V gene's germline CDR1 is MGHRA and CDR2 YSYEKL. This CDR3 is 17 amino acids long. The CDR3 spells CASSQELSRTGDTEAFF. Here the CDR3 DNA reads TGCGCCAGCAGCCAAGAATTGTCCCGTACAGGGGACACTGAAGCTTTCTTT.

This chain joins TRBV28 and TRBJ2-7; possibly TRBD1 for D (5 bases). CDR3 length: 14 amino acids. Germline CDR1 and CDR2: MDHEN and SYDVKM. Trimming removed 4 bases from V and 2 bases from J, with 12 bases in between. The CDR3 spells CASSYQQVTYEQYF. CDR3 DNA sequence: TGTGCCAGCAGTTACCAACAGGTAACCTACGAGCAGTACTTC.

This chain links TRBV10-2 with TRBJ1-6; 8 bases match TRBD1. The trim removed 4 bases at V and 9 bases at J, leaving 14 bases unmatched. Germline V gene sequence: CDR1 WSHSY, CDR2 SAAADI. The CDR3 is made up of 17 amino acids. DNA of the CDR3: TGCGCCAGCAGTGTGGACAGGGCTTACCCCCTGGGTTCACCCCTCCACTTT. It codes for CASSVDRAYPLGSPLHF.

J is TRBJ2-5 and V is TRBV5-1, with D unclear. The CDR3 consists of 13 residues. CDR1 is SGHRS, CDR2 YFSETQ, per germline. Trimming took off 4 bases at V and 2 bases at J, with 9 bases between the two ends. The CDR3 DNA sequence: TGCGCCAGCAGCCCCGGGTCTCAAGAGACCCAGTACTTC. This codes for CASSPGSQETQYF.

The rearrangement joins TRBV3-1 (or the pseudogene TRBV3-2) to TRBJ2-2; no clear D gene. The CDR3 extends over 14 amino acids. The V gene lost 6 bases and the J gene lost 0 bases, with 8 bases spanning the gap. Germline lookup yields CDR1 LGHDT and CDR2 YNNKEL (reference sequence). The CDR3 is CASSLYSNTGELFF. As DNA, the CDR3 is TGTGCCAGCAGTCTGTATTCGAACACCGGGGAGCTGTTTTTT.

This clone was detected only a few times. This chain joins TRBV24-1 and TRBJ2-1; TRBD2 matches at 7 bases. This CDR3 has 16 amino acids. V was clipped by 0 bases and J by 2 bases; unmatched bases: 3. Germline V CDR1 and CDR2: KGHDR, SFDVKD. CDR3 coding DNA: TGTGCCACCAGTGATTTGCGCGGGAGCGCCTACAATGAGCAGTTCTTC. Translation: CATSDLRGSAYNEQFF.

This chain uses TRBV5-1 with TRBJ2-5; 7 nucleotides align to TRBD2. V shed 3 bases and J 4 bases; nucleotides not matched to a gene: 9. The CDR3 is 15 amino acids. The germline V gene has CDR1 SGHRS and CDR2 YFSETQ. The CDR3 sequence: CASSSGRGIGETQYF. The CDR3 nucleotides are TGCGCCAGCAGCTCGGGGCGGGGGATTGGAGAGACCCAGTACTTC. Drawing the rest from reference TRBV5-1 and TRBJ2-5, the complete variable domain is KAGVTQTPRYLIKTRGQQVTLSCSPISGHRSVSWYQQTPGQGLQFLFEYFSETQRNKGNFPGRFSGRQFSNSRSEMNVSTLELGDSALYLCASSSGRGIGETQYFGPGTRLLVL.

This clone was recorded only once. The V and J genes are TRBV15 and TRBJ2-4; possible D gene TRBD2, 6 bases. The germline V gene encodes CDR1 LNHNV and CDR2 YYDKDF (reference sequence). With 5 bases removed from V and 9 bases from J, the gap between germline ends came to 20 bases. This CDR3 spans 15 amino acids. The CDR3 loop reads CATSAGPGRKGIQYF. CDR3 nucleotides: TGTGCCACCAGCGCGGGACCGGGGCGTAAGGGCATTCAGTACTTC.

This clone was picked up one time. The chain is built from TRBV19 and TRBJ2-3; 10 bases match TRBD2. The CDR3 extends over 15 amino acids. From germline, CDR1 is LNHDA and CDR2 SQIVND (reference sequence). V lost 4 bases, J lost 2 bases, and 3 bases stayed unmatched. The CDR3 coding sequence is TGTGCCAGTAGTAAACTAGCGGGGTTCACAGATACGCAGTATTTT. Translating it yields CASSKLAGFTDTQYF.

This clone was recorded once. The rearrangement joins TRBV7-9 to TRBJ2-7; 10 nucleotides match TRBD1. The junction had 6 bases not matched to a gene; V was cut back by 2 bases and J by 2 bases. Looked up from germline, CDR1 is SEHNR and CDR2 is FQNEAQ (reference sequence). The CDR3 is 16 amino acids. The CDR3 DNA follows: TGTGCCAGCAGCTTAATCTTGGGGACAGGGGCCTACGAGCAGTACTTC. Translating gives CASSLILGTGAYEQYF. Combining the CDR3 with reference TRBV7-9 and TRBJ2-7 gives the whole variable domain DTGVSQNPRHKITKRGQNVTFRCDPISEHNRLYWYRQTLGQGPEFLTYFQNEAQLEKSRLLSDRFSAERPKGSFSTLEIQRTEQGDSAMYLCASSLILGTGAYEQYFGPGTRLTVT.

The chain joins TRBV27 to TRBJ1-1, with a weak D call TRBD1 (5 bases). The CDR3 is made up of 15 amino acids. The V end was cut by 8 bases, the J end by 4 bases, with 20 bases between. Germline CDR1 reads MNHEY; CDR2 reads SMNVEV (reference sequence). CDR3: CASRGAGWGFTEAFF. The CDR3 DNA is TGTGCCAGCCGTGGGGCGGGGTGGGGCTTCACTGAAGCTTTCTTT.

This clone has more than one count but fewer than ten. Compared with germline, one end of the junction differs, possibly owing to a read error. This chain joins TRBV7-8 and TRBJ1-6; D is undetermined. Germline V gives CDR1 SGHVS, CDR2 FQNEAQ. The CDR3 contains 12 residues. In nucleotides, the CDR3 is TGTGCCAGCTGCTTTCTGAATTCACCCCTCCACTTT. This encodes CASCFLNSPLHF.

This clone was recorded a few times. V is TRBV11-2 and J is TRBJ2-1, with a possible D match to TRBD2 (6 bases). V was shortened by 5 bases and J by 7 bases, with 21 bases between the two germline ends. Germline loops: CDR1 SGHAT, CDR2 FQNNGV. The CDR3 has 16 amino acids. The CDR3 here is CASSPPRRAGGNEQFF. CDR3 nucleotides: TGTGCCAGCAGCCCCCCGCGGCGCGCCGGGGGAAATGAGCAGTTCTTC.

The V and J genes are TRBV4-1 and TRBJ2-7; D is perhaps TRBD2 (6 bases). CDR3 length equals 15 residues. Trimming shortened V by 4 bases and J by 7 bases, and 20 bases separated the two germline ends. Germline CDR1 and CDR2: MGHRA and YSYEKL. This CDR3 is CASSPFGSEAGEQYF. Written as DNA, the CDR3 is TGCGCCAGCAGCCCTTTCGGCTCTGAGGCGGGAGAGCAGTACTTC.

The chain joins TRBV5-1 to TRBJ2-1; 12 bases fit TRBD2. From germline, CDR1 is SGHRS and CDR2 YFSETQ. The CDR3 contains 17 residues. V trimming: 0 bases; J trimming: 8 bases; junction bases outside the gene matches: 9. The CDR3 spells CASSLEPSGRGGDEQFF. The CDR3 region has the DNA TGCGCCAGCAGCTTGGAGCCTAGCGGGAGGGGAGGAGATGAGCAGTTCTTC.

The rearrangement links TRBV5-1 to TRBJ2-6; 8 bases match TRBD1. This CDR3 is 15 amino acids long. Per germline, CDR1 SGHRS and CDR2 YFSETQ. J was trimmed by 2 bases and V by 3 bases; bases with no gene match: 1. As DNA, the CDR3 is TGCGCCAGCAGCTCAGGGGGCCCTGGGGCCAACGTCCTGACTTTC. Translated, it gives CASSSGGPGANVLTF. The full variable domain, in which reference TRBV5-1 and TRBJ2-6 provide the parts outside the CDR3, is KAGVTQTPRYLIKTRGQQVTLSCSPISGHRSVSWYQQTPGQGLQFLFEYFSETQRNKGNFPGRFSGRQFSNSRSEMNVSTLELGDSALYLCASSSGGPGANVLTFGAGSRLTVL.

This rearrangement joins TRBV3-1 (or the pseudogene TRBV3-2) to TRBJ2-7; 9 nucleotides line up with TRBD1. With 4 bases clipped from V and 6 bases from J, the junction kept 7 bases outside the gene matches. CDR3 size: 14 residues. CDR1 is LGHDT and CDR2 is YNNKEL in the germline V gene (reference sequence). CDR3 region: CASSLTGGGLEQYF. The CDR3 DNA reads as TGTGCCAGCAGCCTCACAGGGGGCGGCCTCGAGCAGTACTTC.

The chain links TRBV7-9 to TRBJ2-3, with 9 bases lining up with TRBD1. The CDR3 totals 17 residues. The J segment lost 0 bases and the V segment lost 4 bases, leaving 8 bases of the junction unmatched. Germline V gene sequence: CDR1 SEHNR, CDR2 FQNEAQ (reference sequence). CDR3: CASSYGGQGRSTDTQYF. The DNA of the CDR3 is TGTGCCAGCAGCTATGGGGGACAGGGAAGAAGCACAGATACGCAGTATTTT.

The V gene is TRBV6-2 or TRBV6-3, the J gene TRBJ2-7; 10 bases map to TRBD2. CDR3 length equals 15 residues. The junction had 8 bases not matched to a gene; V was cut back by 2 bases and J by 7 bases. Germline CDR1 reads MNHEY; CDR2 reads SVGEGT. The CDR3 region has the DNA TGTGCCAGCAGTTACCCGCTAGCGGGAGTCGATGAGCAGTACTTC. Translated: CASSYPLAGVDEQYF.

The gene calls are TRBV11-2 and TRBJ2-1; 10 nucleotides match TRBD1. CDR3 size: 19 residues. The trim removed 1 base at V and 4 bases at J, leaving 13 bases unmatched. CDR1 is SGHAT and CDR2 is FQNNGV in the germline V gene. CDR3 residues: CASSLVPRTGTGDYNEQFF. As DNA, the CDR3 is TGTGCCAGCAGCTTAGTCCCCCGAACCGGGACAGGGGATTACAATGAGCAGTTCTTC.